What follows are 10 T cell receptor beta chains derived from one specimen sequenced in a study of T cell responses to AZD1222 COVID-19 vaccine. Clones were read by immunoSEQ multiplex PCR, and TCRdb kept only the in-frame ones, dropping some. Among 150,000 or so clones listed, 90% were seen once. Specimen: peripheral blood, collected 28 days after the second AZD1222 dose. These receptors were taken from an adult who received the AZD1222 COVID-19 vaccine.

The rearrangement links TRBV15 to TRBJ1-4; 8 bases align to TRBD1. This CDR3 is 15 amino acids long. V lost 0 bases to trimming and J lost 8 bases; unmatched junction nucleotides: 5. CDR1 LNHNV and CDR2 YYDKDF come from the germline V gene (reference sequence). The chain's CDR3 is CATSRERDRTEKLFF. The DNA of the CDR3 is TGTGCCACCAGCAGAGAAAGGGACAGGACCGAAAAACTGTTTTTT.

The rearrangement links TRBV18 to TRBJ1-4; 10 bases align to TRBD1. Germline-derived CDR1 and CDR2 are KGHSH and LQKENI. V shed 2 bases, J shed 0 bases, and the junction held 9 bases outside the gene matches. The CDR3 loop spans 19 amino acids. The CDR3 nucleotides read TGTGCCAGCTCACCAACCGGGACAGGGGTTTGGTCAACTAATGAAAAACTGTTTTTT. Translation: CASSPTGTGVWSTNEKLFF. The full variable domain, completed using reference TRBV18 and TRBJ1-4, is NAGVMQNPRHLVRRRGQEARLRCSPMKGHSHVYWYRQLPEEGLKFMVYLQKENIIDESGMPKERFSAEFPKEGPSILRIQQVVRGDSAAYFCASSPTGTGVWSTNEKLFFGSGTQLSVL.

This clone occurred once. The chain has TRBV7-2 and TRBJ1-3; 7 bases align to TRBD1. The CDR3 is 17 amino acids. The germline V gene encodes CDR1 SGHTA and CDR2 FQGNSA. V dropped 1 base and J dropped 2; count of bases not matched to a gene: 8. The CDR3 loop reads CASSLGQGNSAGNTIYF. The CDR3 region has the DNA TGTGCCAGCAGCTTAGGACAGGGAAACTCTGCTGGAAACACCATATATTTT.

The rearrangement joins TRBV2 to TRBJ2-2; 8 positions agree with TRBD1. Germline trimming cut 7 bases from V and 9 bases from J; bases unmatched to any gene: 10. Germline values: CDR1 SNHLY, CDR2 FYNNEI. The CDR3 is 14 amino acids. CDR3 in DNA: TGTGCCAGCACTAGGGGACAGGTCGGGCGGGAGCTGTTTTTT. Protein: CASTRGQVGRELFF.

J is TRBJ2-5 and V is TRBV5-1; 11 positions match TRBD1. This CDR3 is built from 17 residues. V was pared by 4 bases and J by 5 bases, with 13 bases of the junction left unmatched. Germline CDR1 SGHRS, CDR2 YFSETQ. This CDR3 is CASSPPDRGRPRETQYF. CDR3 in DNA: TGCGCCAGCAGCCCTCCGGACAGGGGGCGCCCCCGGGAGACCCAGTACTTC.

This clone was detected once. The genes are TRBV29-1 and TRBJ2-1; the match to TRBD2 covers 11 bases. The CDR3 has 19 residues. V lost 4 bases to trimming and J lost 0 bases; unmatched junction nucleotides: 14. Germline CDR1 reads SQVTM; CDR2 reads ANQGSEA. In DNA form, the CDR3 reads TGCAGCGTTGTTCCAGCTAGCGGGGGGCCCCAACTCTCCTACAATGAGCAGTTCTTC. This translates into CSVVPASGGPQLSYNEQFF.

The V gene is TRBV18, the J gene TRBJ2-2; D uncertain. V was shortened by 3 bases and J by 7 bases, with 6 bases between the two germline ends. The CDR3 is 12 residues long. Germline CDR1 is KGHSH and CDR2 is LQKENI. The CDR3 DNA follows: TGTGCCAGCTCACCGACGGACGGGGAGCTGTTTTTT. Translation: CASSPTDGELFF. The complete variable domain, with remaining parts taken from reference TRBV18 and TRBJ2-2, reads NAGVMQNPRHLVRRRGQEARLRCSPMKGHSHVYWYRQLPEEGLKFMVYLQKENIIDESGMPKERFSAEFPKEGPSILRIQQVVRGDSAAYFCASSPTDGELFFGEGSRLTVL.

This chain links TRBV27 with TRBJ1-5; the match to TRBD1 covers 9 bases. Germline V CDR1 and CDR2: MNHEY, SMNVEV (reference sequence). The trim removed 5 bases at V and 1 base at J, leaving 9 bases unmatched. The CDR3 sequence is 17 residues long. The CDR3 loop reads CASSPPRTGASNQPQHF. The CDR3 coding sequence is TGTGCCAGCAGTCCTCCCCGGACAGGGGCAAGCAATCAGCCCCAGCATTTT.

The chain uses TRBV3-1 (or the pseudogene TRBV3-2) and TRBJ1-6; 7 bases agree with TRBD1. Germline V lookup: CDR1 LGHDT, CDR2 YNNKEL (reference sequence). The CDR3 length is 15 residues. V was pared by 2 bases and J by 9 bases, with 7 bases of the junction left unmatched. This CDR3 reads CASSQPTGRTSPLHF. The CDR3 region has the DNA TGTGCCAGCAGCCAACCGACAGGGCGGACTTCACCCCTCCACTTT.

The chain is built from TRBV14 and TRBJ2-7; D is unclear. Germline CDR1 is SGHDN and CDR2 is FVKESK. CDR3 size: 12 residues. Trimming pared 1 base from V and 5 bases from J, leaving 6 bases between. The CDR3 nucleotides read TGTGCCAGCAGCCAAGTCAGCCACGAGCAGTACTTC. Protein product: CASSQVSHEQYF.